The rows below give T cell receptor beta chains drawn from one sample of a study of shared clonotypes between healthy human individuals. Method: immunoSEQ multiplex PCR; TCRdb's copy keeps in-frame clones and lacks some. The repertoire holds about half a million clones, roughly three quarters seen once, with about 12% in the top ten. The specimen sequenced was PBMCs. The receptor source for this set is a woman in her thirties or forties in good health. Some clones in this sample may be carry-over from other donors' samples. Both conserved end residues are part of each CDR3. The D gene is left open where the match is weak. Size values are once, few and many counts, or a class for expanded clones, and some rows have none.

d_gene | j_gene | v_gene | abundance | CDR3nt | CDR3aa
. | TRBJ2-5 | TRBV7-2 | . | TGTGCCAGCAGCTTCCTCGAGACCCAGTACTTC | CASSFLETQYF
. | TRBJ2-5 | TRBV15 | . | TGTGCCACCAGCAGAGATCCAACAGGGCTGGAGACCCAGTACTTC | CATSRDPTGLETQYF
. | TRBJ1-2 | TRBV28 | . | TGTGCCAGCAGTTCGAGGACATGGCCCTATGGCTACACCTTC | CASSSRTWPYGYTF
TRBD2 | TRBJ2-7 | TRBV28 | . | TGTGCCAGCAGTCCCACGGGGGGAATATACGAGCAGTACTTC | CASSPTGGIYEQYF
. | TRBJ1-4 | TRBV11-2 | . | TGTGCCAGCAGCTTAGATCTCGGGGGGGTTAATGAAAAACTGTTTTTT | CASSLDLGGVNEKLFF
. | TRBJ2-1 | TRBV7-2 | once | TGTGCCAGCAGCCCCTGGGGTGGCTCCTACAATGAGCAGTTCTTC | CASSPWGGSYNEQFF
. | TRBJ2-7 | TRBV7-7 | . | TGTGCCAGCAGCCTCTCAGAAGGGACTCTCTACGAGCAGTACTTC | CASSLSEGTLYEQYF
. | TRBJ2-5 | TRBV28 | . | TGTGCCAGCAGCCCCGGACCAAGAGGTTCTTCAAAGACCCAGTACTTC | CASSPGPRGSSKTQYF
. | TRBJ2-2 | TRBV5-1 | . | TGCGCCAGCAGCTTCGATAAAAGTCCGGACTACACCGGGGAGCTGTTTTTT | CASSFDKSPDYTGELFF
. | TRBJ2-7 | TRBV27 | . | TGTGCCAGCAGTCCCCCGGGTTTGAGGGGAATCTACGAGCAGTACTTC | CASSPPGLRGIYEQYF
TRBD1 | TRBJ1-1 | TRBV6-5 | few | TGTGCCAGCAAAGGGACAACAGGGGCATCTGAAGCTTTCTTT | CASKGTTGASEAFF
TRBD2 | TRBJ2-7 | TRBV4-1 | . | TGCGCCAGCAGCCAAGGATTACTAGCGGGAGCAAAGGGCTACGAGCAGTACTTC | CASSQGLLAGAKGYEQYF
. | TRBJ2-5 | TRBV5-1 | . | TGCGCCAGCAGCCCTAGGGTTAACGCCCAAGAGACCCAGTACTTC | CASSPRVNAQETQYF
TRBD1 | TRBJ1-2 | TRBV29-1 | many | TGCAGCGTCATCACTAGGACAGGGAACTATGGCTACACCTTC | CSVITRTGNYGYTF
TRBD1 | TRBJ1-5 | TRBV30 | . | TGTGCCTGGAGTCTCCGGACAGGGTGGCAGCCCCAGCATTTT | CAWSLRTGWQPQHF
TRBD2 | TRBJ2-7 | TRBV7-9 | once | TGTGCCAGCAGCTTAGGGGGACTAGCGGGAGTTTCCTACGAGCAGTACTTC | CASSLGGLAGVSYEQYF
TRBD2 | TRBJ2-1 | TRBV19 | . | TGTGCCAGTAGTATCGCCCTCGTACTAGCGGGAGGGTTGGATGAGCAGTTCTTC | CASSIALVLAGGLDEQFF
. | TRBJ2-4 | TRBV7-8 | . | TGTGCCAGCAGCCCAAGAAGGGAGCAGTACTTC | CASSPRREQYF
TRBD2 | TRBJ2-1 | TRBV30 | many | TGTGCCTGGAGTGTATATAATAGTGGGACTAGCGGATTAGAGCAGTTCTTC | CAWSVYNSGTSGLEQFF
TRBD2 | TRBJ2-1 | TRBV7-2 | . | TGTGCCAGCAGCTTAAAGGGGACTAGCAGTTTCTATGAGCAGTTCTTC | CASSLKGTSSFYEQFF
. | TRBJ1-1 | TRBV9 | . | TGTGCCAGCAGCGATGAGGCAGGGGCAACTGAAGCTTTCTTT | CASSDEAGATEAFF
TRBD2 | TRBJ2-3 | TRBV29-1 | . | TGCAGCGTTGCGCCGGGCGCGGGGGGGGATACGCAGTATTTT | CSVAPGAGGDTQYF
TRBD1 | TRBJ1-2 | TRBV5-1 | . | TGCGCCAGCAGCTTGGACAGGGGTGACTATGGCTACACCTTC | CASSLDRGDYGYTF
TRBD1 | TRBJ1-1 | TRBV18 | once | TGTGCCAGCTCACCCCTAGGACAGGGGAGAGGGAACACTGAAGCTTTCTTT | CASSPLGQGRGNTEAFF
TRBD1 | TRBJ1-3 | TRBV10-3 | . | TGTGCCATCAGTGAGGACGGGACAGACACCATATATTTT | CAISEDGTDTIYF
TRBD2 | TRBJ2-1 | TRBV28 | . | TGTGCCAGCAGCACCAGCGGGAGTACGCAGTTCTTC | CASSTSGSTQFF
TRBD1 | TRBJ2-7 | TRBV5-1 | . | TGCGCCAGCAGCGGACGGACAGGGGGCGAGTTCGAGCAGTACTTC | CASSGRTGGEFEQYF
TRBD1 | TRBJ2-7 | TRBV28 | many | TGTGCCAGCCTTGGGACAGGCTATACCTACGAGCAGTACTTC | CASLGTGYTYEQYF
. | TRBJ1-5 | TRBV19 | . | TGTGCCAGTAGTATAGACAGGATCAATCAGCCCCAGCATTTT | CASSIDRINQPQHF
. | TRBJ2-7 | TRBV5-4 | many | TGTGCCAGTCAAGGGCGTTACGAGCAGTACTTC | CASQGRYEQYF
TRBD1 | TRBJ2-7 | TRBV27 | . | TGTGCCAGCAGGCTGACAGGGGGTTCCTACGAGCAGTACTTC | CASRLTGGSYEQYF
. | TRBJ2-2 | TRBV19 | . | TGTGCCAGTAGTATCGCCCTTAGCGCGAACACCGGGGAGCTGTTTTTT | CASSIALSANTGELFF
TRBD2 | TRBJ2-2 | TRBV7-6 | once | TGTGCCAGCAGCCGCGGACTAGCGGGACTTAACGGGGAGCTGTTTTTT | CASSRGLAGLNGELFF
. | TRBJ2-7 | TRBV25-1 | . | TGTGCCAGCCGGGACAATAACTACGAGCAGCACTTC | CASRDNNYEQHF
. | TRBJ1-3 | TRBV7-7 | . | TGTGCCAGCAGCTTAGTGGGGGAAGGAAACACCATATATTTT | CASSLVGEGNTIYF
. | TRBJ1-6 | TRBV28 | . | TGTGCCAGCGCGAGTAATTCACCCCTCCACTTT | CASASNSPLHF
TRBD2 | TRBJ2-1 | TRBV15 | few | TGTGCCACCAGCAGGGGACTAGCGGCAGACAGGGAGCAGTTCTTC | CATSRGLAADREQFF
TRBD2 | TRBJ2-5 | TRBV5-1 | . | TGCGCCAGCAGCTTGGGGCTAGCGGGAGGTCAAGAGACCCAGTACTTC | CASSLGLAGGQETQYF
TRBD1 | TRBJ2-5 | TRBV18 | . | TGTGCCAGCTCACCACCCTCGGGACAGGGTGAGACCCAGTACTTC | CASSPPSGQGETQYF
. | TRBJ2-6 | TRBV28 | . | TGTGCCAGCAATGGGGGCCGGGGAGTTGGGGCCAACGTCCTGACTTTC | CASNGGRGVGANVLTF
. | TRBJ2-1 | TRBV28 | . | TGTGCCAGCAGCCAAAGGAATGAGCAGTTCTTC | CASSQRNEQFF
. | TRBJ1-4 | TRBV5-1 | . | TGCGCCAGCAGCTTCGGACAGCCCCTTGAAAAACTGTTTTTT | CASSFGQPLEKLFF
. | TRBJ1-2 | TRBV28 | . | TGTGCCAGCAGACAGGACAGCCTTTATGGCTACACCTTC | CASRQDSLYGYTF
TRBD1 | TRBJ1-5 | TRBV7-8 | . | TGTGCCAGCAGCCTCGACAGGGGCAATCAGCCCCAGCATTTT | CASSLDRGNQPQHF
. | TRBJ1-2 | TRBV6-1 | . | TGTGCCAGCATCCGACACCGGTTTGAGGGCTACACCTTC | CASIRHRFEGYTF
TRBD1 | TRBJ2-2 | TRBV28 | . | TGTGCCAGCAGTTACTCCGGGACAGGGGACACCGGGGAGCTGTTTTTT | CASSYSGTGDTGELFF
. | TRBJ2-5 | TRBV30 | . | TGTGCCTGGAGTAATTCAGCAGAGACCCAGTACTTC | CAWSNSAETQYF
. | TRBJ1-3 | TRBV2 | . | TGTGCCAGCAGTGAAGGGGGACCGGCCTCTGGAAACACCATATATTTT | CASSEGGPASGNTIYF
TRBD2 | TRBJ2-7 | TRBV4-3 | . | TGCGCCAGCAGCTCGAAGGGAGGGGCCTACGAGCAGTACTTC | CASSSKGGAYEQYF
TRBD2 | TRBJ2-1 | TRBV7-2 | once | TGTGCCAGCAGCTCTCCCAGGAGACTAGCCGGCGAGCAGTTCTTC | CASSSPRRLAGEQFF
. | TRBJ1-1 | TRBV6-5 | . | TGTGCCAGCAGGCCTCCGACAGGGAACACTGAAGCTTTCTTT | CASRPPTGNTEAFF
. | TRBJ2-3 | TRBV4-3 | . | TGCGCCAGCAGCCAAGATACAAGGGATACGCAGTATTTT | CASSQDTRDTQYF
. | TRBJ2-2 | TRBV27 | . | TGTGCCAGCAGTTCGGGCCCGAACACCGGGGAGCTGTTTTTT | CASSSGPNTGELFF
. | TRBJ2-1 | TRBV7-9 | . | TGTGCCAGCAGCAAGAGGGACTCCAACTCCTACAATGAGCAGTTCTTC | CASSKRDSNSYNEQFF
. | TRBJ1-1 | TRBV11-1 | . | TGTGCCAGCAGCTTAGATACCGGAGGTGCGGCTTTCTTT | CASSLDTGGAAFF
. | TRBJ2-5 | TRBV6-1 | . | TGTGCCAGCAGTGAAATCGGGGTCGACGGGACCCAGTACTTC | CASSEIGVDGTQYF
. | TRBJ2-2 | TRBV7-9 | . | TGTGCCAGCAGCTCACAGGGAAACGGGGAGCTGTTTTTT | CASSSQGNGELFF
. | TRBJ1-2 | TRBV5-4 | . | TGTGCCAGCAGCTTGCAGGGGCAGCCGCTTTCTCGGGGCTACACCTTC | CASSLQGQPLSRGYTF
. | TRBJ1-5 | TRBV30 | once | TGTGCCTGGAGTGTTCGAAGTAATCAGCCCCAGCATTTT | CAWSVRSNQPQHF